A selection of T cell receptor beta chains follows, all from one sample in a study of shared clonotypes between healthy human individuals. The protocol was immunoSEQ multiplex PCR, while the TCRdb copy is restricted to in-frame clones and leaves out a portion. The data show 2 million to 3 million clones, over 85% seen once. The sequenced sample was naive CD4+ T cells from PBMCs. The receptors stem from a man aged 18 to 30 in good health. Some clones in this sample may be carry-over from other donors' samples. CDR3s include the opening cysteine and the closing phenylalanine or tryptophan. D genes are given only for firm matches. Expanded clones are given a class, and other clones once, few, many or no size at all.

v_gene	abundance	j_gene	d_gene	CDR3aa	CDR3nt
TRBV19	once	TRBJ1-5	-	CATRWGLNSNQPQHF	TGTGCCACCCGTTGGGGACTTAATAGCAATCAGCCCCAGCATTTT
TRBV9	-	TRBJ2-5	-	CASSPRPQETQYF	TGTGCCAGCAGCCCGAGGCCCCAAGAGACCCAGTACTTC
TRBV11-3	-	TRBJ2-3	-	CASSPRSGSTDTQYF	TGTGCCAGCAGCCCCCGGTCGGGTAGCACAGATACGCAGTATTTT
TRBV9	-	TRBJ2-2	TRBD2	CASSVVVAGGYTGELFF	TGTGCCAGCAGCGTAGTGGTAGCGGGAGGGTACACCGGGGAGCTGTTTTTT
TRBV10-3	-	TRBJ2-2	-	CAISARTVNTGELFF	TGTGCCATCAGTGCTCGGACGGTGAACACCGGGGAGCTGTTTTTT
TRBV14	-	TRBJ1-1	-	CASSPSLNTEAFF	TGTGCCAGCAGCCCGAGCCTAAACACTGAAGCTTTCTTT
TRBV19	-	TRBJ1-3	-	CASSNRNSGNTIYF	TGTGCCAGTAGTAACAGAAACTCTGGAAACACCATATATTTT
TRBV5-1	-	TRBJ2-2	-	CASSAQTGELFF	TGCGCCAGCAGCGCCCAGACCGGGGAGCTGTTTTTT
TRBV10-3	-	TRBJ1-2	-	CAISEVPGGGYTF	TGTGCCATCAGTGAGGTTCCGGGTGGGGGCTACACCTTC
TRBV5-4	-	TRBJ2-1	-	CASSLAGSSYNEQFF	TGTGCCAGCAGCTTGGCCGGGAGCAGCTACAATGAGCAGTTCTTC
TRBV7-2	-	TRBJ2-1	-	CASSVWTGNNEQFF	TGTGCCAGCAGCGTCTGGACTGGAAACAATGAGCAGTTCTTC
TRBV28	-	TRBJ1-4	-	CASSSHNEKLFF	TGTGCCAGCAGTTCCCATAATGAAAAACTGTTTTTT
TRBV5-4	-	TRBJ2-7	TRBD2	CASSLLAGSYEQYF	TGTGCCAGCAGCTTACTAGCGGGGTCCTACGAGCAGTACTTC
TRBV7-9	-	TRBJ2-5	-	CASSSMTGEGETQYF	TGTGCCAGCAGCTCTATGACAGGGGAGGGAGAGACCCAGTACTTC
TRBV28	once	TRBJ1-3	-	CASATGFGNTIYF	TGTGCCAGCGCTACAGGGTTTGGAAACACCATATATTTT
TRBV4-1	-	TRBJ1-3	-	CASSQDWTIGNTIYF	TGCGCCAGCAGCCAAGATTGGACAATCGGAAACACCATATATTTT
TRBV5-1	-	TRBJ2-3	-	CASARTPAPDTQYF	TGCGCCAGCGCGCGAACTCCGGCCCCAGATACGCAGTATTTT
TRBV5-1	once	TRBJ2-2	TRBD2	CASSGGLAGLGAGELFF	TGCGCCAGCAGCGGGGGACTAGCCGGACTCGGGGCCGGGGAGCTGTTTTTT